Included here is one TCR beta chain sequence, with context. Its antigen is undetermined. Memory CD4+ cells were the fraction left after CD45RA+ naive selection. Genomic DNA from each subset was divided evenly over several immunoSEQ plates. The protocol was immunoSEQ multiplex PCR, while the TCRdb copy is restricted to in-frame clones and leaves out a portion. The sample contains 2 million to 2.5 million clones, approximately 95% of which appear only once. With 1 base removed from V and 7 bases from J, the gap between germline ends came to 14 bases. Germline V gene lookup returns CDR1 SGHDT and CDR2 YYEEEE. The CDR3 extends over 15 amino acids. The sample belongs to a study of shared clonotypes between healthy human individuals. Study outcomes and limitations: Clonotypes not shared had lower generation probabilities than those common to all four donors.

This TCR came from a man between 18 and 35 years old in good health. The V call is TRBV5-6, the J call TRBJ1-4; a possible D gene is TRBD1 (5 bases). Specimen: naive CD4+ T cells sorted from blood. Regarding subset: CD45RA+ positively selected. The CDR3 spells CASSLTGTVGEKLFF. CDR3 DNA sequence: TGTGCCAGCAGCTTGACCGGGACGGTCGGTGAAAAACTGTTTTTT.